These 3 T cell receptor beta chains originate from one sample sequenced in a study of blood T cell repertoires in COVID-19. Clones were sequenced by immunoSEQ multiplex PCR, and TCRdb holds only the in-frame ones, with some missing. The data contain about 120,000 clones, nearly 90% of them singletons. The sequenced sample consisted of peripheral blood. The receptor source for this set is a woman aged 60-75 years with COVID-19, enrolled during active disease.

This clone was seen only a few times. The rearrangement joins TRBV6-4 to TRBJ1-5, with D possibly matching TRBD1 (6 bases). V lost 3 bases and J lost 4, with 13 bases in between. CDR3 length: 15 amino acids. Germline CDR1 and CDR2: MRHNA and SNTAGT. This CDR3 is CASSEFQGQNQPQHF. CDR3 DNA sequence: TGTGCCAGCAGTGAATTCCAAGGACAGAATCAGCCCCAGCATTTT.

The CDR3 nucleotides are TGCGCCAGCAGCCAAGATTGGGTGCGAGTAGCGGGGAGTTACAATGAGCAGTTCTTC. This gives the protein CASSQDWVRVAGSYNEQFF. The V gene is TRBV4-3, the J gene TRBJ2-1, with 8 bases identical to TRBD2. The CDR3 covers 19 residues. V dropped 0 bases and J dropped 4; count of bases not matched to a gene: 14. The germline CDR1 and CDR2 sequences are LGHNA and YSLEER.

The V gene is TRBV3-1 (or the pseudogene TRBV3-2), the J gene TRBJ1-2; no firm D call. The CDR3 sequence is 13 residues long. Trimming removed 3 bases at V and 4 bases at J, with 9 bases between. The germline gives CDR1 LGHDT, CDR2 YNNKEL (reference sequence). The CDR3 loop is CASSQATTYGYTF. The CDR3 DNA reads TGTGCCAGCAGCCAGGCCACCACCTATGGCTACACCTTC.